The sequence of this T cell receptor beta chain was determined in a study of cytomegalovirus exposure and HLA in healthy donors. Study results and limitations: In a later analysis, HLA-associated beta chains showed higher expansion and lower generation probabilities than comparable chains. For most subjects, TCR beta sequences were reported to predict HLA-A and HLA-B alleles with accuracy.

A word on this clone: Its target is not known.

The PCR used 60 Vbeta and 13 Jbeta primers. TCRdb's copy holds only in-frame clones and misses some; the assay was immunoSEQ multiplex PCR. The sample records about 130,000 clones, 8.5% being singletons. The specimen was PBMCs. The clonotype comes from a man in his forties in good health and CMV-seronegative.

The CDR3 nucleotides read TGTGCCAGCAATACGGGCACTGAAGCTTTCTTT. Translation: CASNTGTEAFF. The genes are TRBV27 and TRBJ1-1; D gene unclear. CDR3 length: 11 residues. V lost 7 bases and J lost 4, with 7 bases in between. Germline assignment: CDR1 MNHEY and CDR2 SMNVEV (reference sequence).